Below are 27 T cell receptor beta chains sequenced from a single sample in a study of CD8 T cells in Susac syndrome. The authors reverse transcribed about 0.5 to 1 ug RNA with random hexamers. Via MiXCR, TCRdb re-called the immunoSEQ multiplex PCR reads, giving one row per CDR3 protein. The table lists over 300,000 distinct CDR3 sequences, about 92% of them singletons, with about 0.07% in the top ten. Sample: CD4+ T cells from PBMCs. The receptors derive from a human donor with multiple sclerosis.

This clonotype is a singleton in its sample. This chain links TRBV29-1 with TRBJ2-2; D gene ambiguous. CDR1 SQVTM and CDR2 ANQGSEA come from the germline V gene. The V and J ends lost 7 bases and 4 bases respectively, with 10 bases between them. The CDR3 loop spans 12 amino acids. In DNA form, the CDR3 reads TGCAGCGGGCAAACTACCACCGGGGAGCTGTTTTTT. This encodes CSGQTTTGELFF.

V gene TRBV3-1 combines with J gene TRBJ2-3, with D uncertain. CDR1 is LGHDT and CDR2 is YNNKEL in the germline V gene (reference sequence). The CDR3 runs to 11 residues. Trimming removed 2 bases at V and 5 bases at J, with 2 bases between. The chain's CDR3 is CASSQLDTQYF. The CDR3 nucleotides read TGTGCCAGCAGCCAACTAGATACGCAGTATTTT.

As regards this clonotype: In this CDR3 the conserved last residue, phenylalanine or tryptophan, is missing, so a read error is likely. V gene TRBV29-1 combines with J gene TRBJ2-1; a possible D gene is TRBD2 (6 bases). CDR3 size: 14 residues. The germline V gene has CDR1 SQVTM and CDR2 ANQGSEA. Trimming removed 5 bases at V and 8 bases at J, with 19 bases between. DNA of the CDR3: TGCAGCGTTACACCGTGGGGGGTCGGCCATGAGCAGTTCTCC. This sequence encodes CSVTPWGVGHEQFS.

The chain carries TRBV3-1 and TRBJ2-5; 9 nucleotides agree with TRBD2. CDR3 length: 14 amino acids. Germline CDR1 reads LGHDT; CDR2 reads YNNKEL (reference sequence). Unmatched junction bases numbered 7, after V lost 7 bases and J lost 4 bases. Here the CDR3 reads CASKPSAGGETQYF. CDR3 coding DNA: TGTGCCAGCAAACCCTCAGCGGGGGGAGAGACCCAGTACTTC.

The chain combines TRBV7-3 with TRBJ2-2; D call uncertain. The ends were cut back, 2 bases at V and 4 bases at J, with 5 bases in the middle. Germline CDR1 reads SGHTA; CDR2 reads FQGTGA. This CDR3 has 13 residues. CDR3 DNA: TGTGCCAGCAGCTTAGTGGCCACCGGGGAGCTGTTTTTT. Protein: CASSLVATGELFF.

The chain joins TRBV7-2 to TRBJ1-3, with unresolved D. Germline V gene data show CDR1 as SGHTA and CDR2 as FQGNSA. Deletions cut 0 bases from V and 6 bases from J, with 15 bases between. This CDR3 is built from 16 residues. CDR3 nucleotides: TGTGCCAGCAGCTTAGCGCCGGGGATCGCTGAAAACACCATATATTTT. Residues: CASSLAPGIAENTIYF.

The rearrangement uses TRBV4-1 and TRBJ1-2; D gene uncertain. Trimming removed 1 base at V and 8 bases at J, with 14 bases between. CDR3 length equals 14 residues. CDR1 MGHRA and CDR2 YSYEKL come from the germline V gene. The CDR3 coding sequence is TGCGCCAGCAGCCAAGTAGCAGGAGGTCGGGGCTACACCTTC. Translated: CASSQVAGGRGYTF.

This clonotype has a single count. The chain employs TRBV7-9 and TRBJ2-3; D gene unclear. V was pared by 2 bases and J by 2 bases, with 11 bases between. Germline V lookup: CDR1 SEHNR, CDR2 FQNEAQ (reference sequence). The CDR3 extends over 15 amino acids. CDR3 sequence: CASSLRTLYTDTQYF. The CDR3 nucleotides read TGTGCCAGCAGCTTACGTACGCTATACACAGATACGCAGTATTTT. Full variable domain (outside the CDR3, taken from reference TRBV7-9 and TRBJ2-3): DTGVSQNPRHKITKRGQNVTFRCDPISEHNRLYWYRQTLGQGPEFLTYFQNEAQLEKSRLLSDRFSAERPKGSFSTLEIQRTEQGDSAMYLCASSLRTLYTDTQYFGPGTRLTVL.

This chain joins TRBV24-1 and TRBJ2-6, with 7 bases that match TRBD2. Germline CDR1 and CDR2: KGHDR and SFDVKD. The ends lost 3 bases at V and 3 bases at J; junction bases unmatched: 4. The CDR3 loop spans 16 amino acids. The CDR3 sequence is CATSDPRGSGANVLTF. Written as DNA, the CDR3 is TGTGCCACCAGTGATCCGCGGGGGAGTGGGGCCAACGTCCTGACTTTC.

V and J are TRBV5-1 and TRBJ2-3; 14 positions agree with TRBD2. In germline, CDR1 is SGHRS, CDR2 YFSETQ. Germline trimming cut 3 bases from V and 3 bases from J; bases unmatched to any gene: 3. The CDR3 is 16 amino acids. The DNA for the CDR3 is TGCGCCAGCAGCTCGGGACTAGCGGGAGAAACAGATACGCAGTATTTT. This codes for CASSSGLAGETDTQYF. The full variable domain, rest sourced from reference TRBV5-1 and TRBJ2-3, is KAGVTQTPRYLIKTRGQQVTLSCSPISGHRSVSWYQQTPGQGLQFLFEYFSETQRNKGNFPGRFSGRQFSNSRSEMNVSTLELGDSALYLCASSSGLAGETDTQYFGPGTRLTVL.

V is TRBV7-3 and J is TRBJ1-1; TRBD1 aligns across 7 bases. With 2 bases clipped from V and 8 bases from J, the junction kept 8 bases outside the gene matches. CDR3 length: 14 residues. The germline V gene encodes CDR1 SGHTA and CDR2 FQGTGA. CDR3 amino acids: CASSLQTGTDEAFF. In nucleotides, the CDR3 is TGTGCCAGCAGCTTACAGACCGGGACAGACGAAGCTTTCTTT.

This chain's CDR3 is CASSLDHGPSGNTIYF. For the CDR3, the DNA is TGTGCCAGCAGTTTGGATCACGGTCCCTCTGGAAACACCATATATTTT. The chain employs TRBV6-5 and TRBJ1-3, with D unclear. V gave up 4 bases and J gave up 0 bases, with 13 bases separating them. Germline V gene lookup returns CDR1 MNHEY and CDR2 SVGAGI. The CDR3 sequence is 16 residues long.

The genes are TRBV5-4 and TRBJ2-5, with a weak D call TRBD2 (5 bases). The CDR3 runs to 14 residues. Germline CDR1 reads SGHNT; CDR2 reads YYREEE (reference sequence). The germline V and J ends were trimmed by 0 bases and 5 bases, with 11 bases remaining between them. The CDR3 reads CASSLDSRGETQYF. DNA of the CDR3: TGTGCCAGCAGCTTGGACAGCCGAGGGGAGACCCAGTACTTC.

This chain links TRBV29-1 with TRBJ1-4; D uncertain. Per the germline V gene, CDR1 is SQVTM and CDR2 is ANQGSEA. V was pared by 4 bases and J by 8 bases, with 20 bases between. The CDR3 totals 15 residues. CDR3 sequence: CSVGFRTGAFEKLFF. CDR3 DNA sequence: TGCAGCGTTGGGTTCCGGACGGGCGCTTTCGAAAAACTGTTTTTT. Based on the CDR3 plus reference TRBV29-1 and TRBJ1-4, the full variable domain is SAVISQKPSRDICQRGTSLTIQCQVDSQVTMMFWYRQQPGQSLTLIATANQGSEATYESGFVIDKFPISRPNLTFSTLTVSNMSPEDSSIYLCSVGFRTGAFEKLFFGSGTQLSVL.

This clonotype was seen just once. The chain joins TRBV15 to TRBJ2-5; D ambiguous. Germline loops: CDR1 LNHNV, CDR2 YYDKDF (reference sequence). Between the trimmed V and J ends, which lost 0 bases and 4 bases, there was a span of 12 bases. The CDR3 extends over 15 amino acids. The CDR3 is CATSRDLVGLETQYF. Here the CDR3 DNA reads TGTGCCACCAGCAGAGATCTCGTTGGCCTAGAGACCCAGTACTTC.

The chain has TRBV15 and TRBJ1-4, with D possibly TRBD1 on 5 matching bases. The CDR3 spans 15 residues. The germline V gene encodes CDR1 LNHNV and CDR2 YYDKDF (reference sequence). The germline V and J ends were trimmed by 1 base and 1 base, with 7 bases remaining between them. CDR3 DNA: TGTGCCACCAGCAGAGGTCAGGGAACTAATGAAAAACTGTTTTTT. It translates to CATSRGQGTNEKLFF.

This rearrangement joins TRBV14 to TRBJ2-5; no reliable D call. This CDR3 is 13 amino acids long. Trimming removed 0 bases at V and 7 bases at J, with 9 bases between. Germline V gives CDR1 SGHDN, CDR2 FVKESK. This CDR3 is CASSQDHLRTQYF. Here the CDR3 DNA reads TGTGCCAGCAGCCAAGATCACCTACGGACCCAGTACTTC. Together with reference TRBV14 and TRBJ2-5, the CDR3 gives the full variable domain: EAGVTQFPSHSVIEKGQTVTLRCDPISGHDNLYWYRRVMGKEIKFLLHFVKESKQDESGMPNNRFLAERTGGTYSTLKVQPAELEDSGVYFCASSQDHLRTQYFGPGTRLLVL.

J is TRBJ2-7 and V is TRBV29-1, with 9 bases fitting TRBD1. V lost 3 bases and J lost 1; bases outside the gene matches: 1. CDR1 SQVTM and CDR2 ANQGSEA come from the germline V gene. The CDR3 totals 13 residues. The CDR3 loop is CSVDGQGSYEQYF. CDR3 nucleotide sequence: TGCAGCGTTGATGGACAGGGGTCCTACGAGCAGTACTTC.

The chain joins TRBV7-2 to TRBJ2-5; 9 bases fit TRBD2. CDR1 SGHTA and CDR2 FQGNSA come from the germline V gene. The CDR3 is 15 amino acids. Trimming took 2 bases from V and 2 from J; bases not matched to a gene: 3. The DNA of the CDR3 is TGTGCCAGCAGCTTAAGCGGGAGGCGGCAAGAGACCCAGTACTTC. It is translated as CASSLSGRRQETQYF.

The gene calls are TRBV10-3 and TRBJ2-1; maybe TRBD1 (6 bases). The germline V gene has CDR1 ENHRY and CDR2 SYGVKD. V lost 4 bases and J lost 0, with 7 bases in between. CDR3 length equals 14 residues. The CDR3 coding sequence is TGTGCCATCAGTGTGGGGGCCTCCTACAATGAGCAGTTCTTC. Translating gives CAISVGASYNEQFF.

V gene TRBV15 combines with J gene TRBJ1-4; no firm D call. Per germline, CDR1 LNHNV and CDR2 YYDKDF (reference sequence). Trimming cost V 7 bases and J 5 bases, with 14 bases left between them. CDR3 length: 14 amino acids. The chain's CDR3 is CATTLGRRNEKLFF. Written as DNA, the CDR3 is TGTGCCACCACCCTGGGCCGGAGGAATGAAAAACTGTTTTTT.

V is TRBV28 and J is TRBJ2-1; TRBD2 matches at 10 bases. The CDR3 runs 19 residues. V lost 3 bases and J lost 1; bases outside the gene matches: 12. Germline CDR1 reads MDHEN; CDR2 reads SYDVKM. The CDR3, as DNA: TGTGCCAGCAGTTTCCTAGCGGGGGCCTATATCCTATCCTACAATGAGCAGTTCTTC. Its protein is CASSFLAGAYILSYNEQFF.

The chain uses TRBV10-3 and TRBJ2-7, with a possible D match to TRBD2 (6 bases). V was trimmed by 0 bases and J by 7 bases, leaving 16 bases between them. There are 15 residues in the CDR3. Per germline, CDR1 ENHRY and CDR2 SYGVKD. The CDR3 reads CAISESPTGVGEQYF. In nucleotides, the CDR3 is TGTGCCATCAGTGAGTCGCCTACGGGGGTGGGAGAGCAGTACTTC.

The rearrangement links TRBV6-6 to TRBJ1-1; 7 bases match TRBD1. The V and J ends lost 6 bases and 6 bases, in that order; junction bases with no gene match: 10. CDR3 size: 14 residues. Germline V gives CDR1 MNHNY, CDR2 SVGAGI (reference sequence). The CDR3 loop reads CASSPPRGGPEAFF. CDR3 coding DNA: TGTGCCAGCAGCCCACCTCGAGGGGGCCCTGAAGCTTTCTTT.

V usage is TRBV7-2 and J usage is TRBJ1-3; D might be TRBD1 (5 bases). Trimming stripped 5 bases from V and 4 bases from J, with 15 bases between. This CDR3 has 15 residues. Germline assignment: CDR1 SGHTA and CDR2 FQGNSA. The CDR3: CASSPHAGKGNTIYF. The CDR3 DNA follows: TGTGCCAGCAGCCCACACGCAGGGAAAGGAAACACCATATATTTT.

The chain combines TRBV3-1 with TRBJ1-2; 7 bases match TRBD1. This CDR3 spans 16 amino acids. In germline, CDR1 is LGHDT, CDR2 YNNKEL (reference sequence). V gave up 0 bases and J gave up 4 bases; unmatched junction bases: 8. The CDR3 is CASSQEDRDSPYGYTF. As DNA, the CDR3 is TGTGCCAGCAGCCAAGAGGACCGGGACAGTCCCTATGGCTACACCTTC. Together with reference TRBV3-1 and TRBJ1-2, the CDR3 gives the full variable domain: DTAVSQTPKYLVTQMGNDKSIKCEQNLGHDTMYWYKQDSKKFLKIMFSYNNKELIINETVPNRFSPKSPDKAHLNLHINSLELGDSAVYFCASSQEDRDSPYGYTFGSGTRLTVV.

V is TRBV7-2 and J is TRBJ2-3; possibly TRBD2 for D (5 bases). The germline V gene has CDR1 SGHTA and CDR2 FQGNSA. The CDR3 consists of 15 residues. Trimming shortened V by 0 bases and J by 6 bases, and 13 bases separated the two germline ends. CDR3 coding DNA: TGTGCCAGCAGCTTAGCCCTACTAGTGCAGGATACGCAGTATTTT. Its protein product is CASSLALLVQDTQYF.